This T cell receptor (beta chain) came from a study of T-cell memory formation after mild COVID-19. Study-wide background: Among the donors, TCR clusters were largely specific to each donor. Study results and limitations: From day 15 to 85, contracting clones were balanced between CD4 and CD8, whereas later expanders leaned toward CD4+. Contracting CD4+ clones sat mainly in CM and EM; CD8+ in EMRA.

As to this clonotype: Its matching antigen is unknown.

A 5'RACE reaction primed in the constant segment made cDNA libraries of TCR alpha and TCR beta, and these carried sample barcodes and UMIs. TCRdb reprocessed the 5' RACE reads via MiXCR and lists one record per CDR3 protein. The table lists roughly 480,000 distinct CDR3 sequences, around 25% of them singletons, with about 12% in the top ten. This CDR3 spans 15 amino acids. Germline V gene sequence: CDR1 SEHNR, CDR2 FQNEAQ (reference sequence). V was clipped by 1 base and J by 1 base, with 10 bases between them. Specimen: PBMCs or a T cell subset sorted from them (not recorded which). The TCR comes from an adult woman who had mild COVID-19 (a few samples of this study predate the infection). Cell type and time point are not known. The chain joins TRBV7-9 to TRBJ1-1; D is undetermined. The CDR3 region is CASSLVAAKNTEAFF. The CDR3 nucleotides are TGTGCCAGCAGCTTAGTTGCAGCTAAGAACACTGAAGCTTTCTTT.